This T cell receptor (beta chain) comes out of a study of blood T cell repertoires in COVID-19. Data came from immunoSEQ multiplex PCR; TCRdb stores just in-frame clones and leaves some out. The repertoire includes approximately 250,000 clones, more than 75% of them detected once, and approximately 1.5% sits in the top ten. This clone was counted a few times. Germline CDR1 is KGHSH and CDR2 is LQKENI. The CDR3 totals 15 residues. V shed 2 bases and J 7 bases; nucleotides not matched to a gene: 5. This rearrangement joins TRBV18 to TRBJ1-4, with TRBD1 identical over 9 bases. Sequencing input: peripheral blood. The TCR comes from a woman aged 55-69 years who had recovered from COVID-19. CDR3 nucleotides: TGTGCCAGCTCACCAATCACAGGGGGCTTTGAAAAACTGTTTTTT. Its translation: CASSPITGGFEKLFF.